A selection of T cell receptor beta chains follows, all from one sample in a study of blood T cell repertoires in COVID-19. Here immunoSEQ multiplex PCR was the method, and the copy in TCRdb shows in-frame clones only, minus some. The table shows around 310,000 clones, with about 90% occurring only once. The sample comprised PBMCs or T cells enriched from blood (not recorded which). All receptors come from a woman in her 30s who had recovered from COVID-19. Both conserved end residues are part of each CDR3. The D gene is left open where the match is weak. Clone size is stated in some rows and not others, as once, few, many or a class when expanded.

cdr3_aa: CASSFDRGPYGYTF
cdr3_nt: TGTGCCAGCAGCTTCGACAGGGGGCCCTATGGCTACACCTTC
clone_size: NA
j_call: TRBJ1-2
v_call: TRBV7-2
d_call: TRBD1

cdr3_aa: CASSPSLGTRAEAFF
cdr3_nt: TGTGCCAGCAGTCCTTCGCTCGGGACAAGAGCTGAGGCTTTCTTT
clone_size: NA
j_call: TRBJ1-1
v_call: TRBV27
d_call: NA

cdr3_aa: CAWSQTREKLFF
cdr3_nt: TGTGCCTGGAGTCAGACACGGGAAAAACTGTTTTTT
clone_size: few
j_call: TRBJ1-4
v_call: TRBV30
d_call: NA

cdr3_aa: CSVETGVRSTDTQYF
cdr3_nt: TGCAGCGTCGAAACAGGGGTTCGGAGCACAGATACGCAGTATTTT
clone_size: NA
j_call: TRBJ2-3
v_call: TRBV29-1
d_call: TRBD1

cdr3_aa: CASSLVMQGRNSNQPQHF
cdr3_nt: TGTGCCAGCAGCTTAGTTATGCAGGGTCGTAATAGCAATCAGCCCCAGCATTTT
clone_size: NA
j_call: TRBJ1-5
v_call: TRBV7-9
d_call: NA

cdr3_aa: CASKSQGGGTDTQYF
cdr3_nt: TGTGCCAGCAAGAGCCAAGGGGGCGGCACAGATACGCAGTATTTT
clone_size: few
j_call: TRBJ2-3
v_call: TRBV6-5
d_call: TRBD1

cdr3_aa: CASSLSRVETQYF
cdr3_nt: TGTGCCAGCAGTTTGTCTCGGGTAGAGACCCAGTACTTC
clone_size: NA
j_call: TRBJ2-5
v_call: TRBV12-3/TRBV12-4
d_call: NA

cdr3_aa: CASSPGLNSLNEQFF
cdr3_nt: TGTGCCAGTAGCCCAGGACTCAATTCCCTCAATGAGCAGTTCTTC
clone_size: few
j_call: TRBJ2-1
v_call: TRBV19
d_call: NA

cdr3_aa: CASARQETYGYTF
cdr3_nt: TGTGCCAGCGCCAGACAGGAAACCTATGGCTACACCTTC
clone_size: NA
j_call: TRBJ1-2
v_call: TRBV11-1
d_call: NA

cdr3_aa: CASSFPVVRDSPLHF
cdr3_nt: TGTGCCAGCAGTTTTCCAGTGGTCCGGGATTCACCCCTCCACTTT
clone_size: NA
j_call: TRBJ1-6
v_call: TRBV28
d_call: NA

cdr3_aa: CSVLHMGGQGSEAFF
cdr3_nt: TGCAGCGTCCTACATATGGGAGGACAGGGCTCAGAAGCTTTCTTT
clone_size: NA
j_call: TRBJ1-1
v_call: TRBV29-1
d_call: TRBD1

cdr3_aa: CASSQPSSGTYNEQFF
cdr3_nt: TGCGCCAGCAGCCAACCGTCTAGCGGAACTTACAATGAGCAGTTCTTC
clone_size: NA
j_call: TRBJ2-1
v_call: TRBV4-1
d_call: TRBD2

cdr3_aa: CASRQQTSGRGSYNEQFF
cdr3_nt: TGTGCCAGCAGACAGCAAACTAGCGGGAGAGGCTCCTACAATGAGCAGTTCTTC
clone_size: NA
j_call: TRBJ2-1
v_call: TRBV6-8
d_call: TRBD2

cdr3_aa: CASSEAEAEDGYTF
cdr3_nt: TGTGCCAGCAGTGAAGCGGAGGCAGAGGATGGCTACACCTTC
clone_size: NA
j_call: TRBJ1-2
v_call: TRBV2
d_call: NA

cdr3_aa: CASSEGLAGAYEQYF
cdr3_nt: TGTGCCAGCAGTGAAGGGCTAGCGGGAGCCTACGAGCAGTACTTC
clone_size: NA
j_call: TRBJ2-7
v_call: TRBV6-1
d_call: TRBD2

cdr3_aa: CASGLALVGQGASYEQYF
cdr3_nt: TGTGCTAGTGGTTTAGCCCTCGTCGGGCAGGGGGCCTCCTACGAGCAGTACTTC
clone_size: NA
j_call: TRBJ2-7
v_call: TRBV12-5
d_call: TRBD1

cdr3_aa: CASSNSGNTIYF
cdr3_nt: TGTGCCAGCAGTAACTCTGGAAACACCATATATTTT
clone_size: NA
j_call: TRBJ1-3
v_call: TRBV11-2
d_call: NA

cdr3_aa: CASSLSGNALAFGELFF
cdr3_nt: TGTGCCAGCAGTTTATCGGGCAACGCCCTAGCGTTCGGGGAGCTGTTTTTT
clone_size: NA
j_call: TRBJ2-2
v_call: TRBV27
d_call: NA

cdr3_aa: CASSLFGTNSNQPQHF
cdr3_nt: TGTGCCAGCAGTTTATTTGGGACAAATAGCAATCAGCCCCAGCATTTT
clone_size: once
j_call: TRBJ1-5
v_call: TRBV27
d_call: NA

cdr3_aa: CASSRIQASNQPQHF
cdr3_nt: TGTGCCAGTAGTAGAATTCAGGCTAGCAATCAGCCCCAGCATTTT
clone_size: NA
j_call: TRBJ1-5
v_call: TRBV19
d_call: NA

cdr3_aa: CASSLSAEKLFF
cdr3_nt: TGTGCCAGTAGTCTTAGCGCGGAAAAACTGTTTTTT
clone_size: NA
j_call: TRBJ1-4
v_call: TRBV19
d_call: NA

cdr3_aa: CASSPGLADYEQYF
cdr3_nt: TGTGCCAGCTCACCCGGACTAGCGGACTACGAGCAGTACTTC
clone_size: NA
j_call: TRBJ2-7
v_call: TRBV18
d_call: TRBD2

cdr3_aa: CASSLDRERSYNEQFF
cdr3_nt: TGTGCCAGCAGCTTAGACAGGGAGCGCTCCTACAATGAGCAGTTCTTC
clone_size: NA
j_call: TRBJ2-1
v_call: TRBV7-3
d_call: TRBD1

cdr3_aa: CASSPPTGRGYEQYF
cdr3_nt: TGTGCCAGCTCACCACCAACAGGGAGAGGCTACGAGCAGTACTTC
clone_size: NA
j_call: TRBJ2-7
v_call: TRBV18
d_call: NA

cdr3_aa: CASSLRMTGGERGYTF
cdr3_nt: TGTGCCAGCAGTTTACGAATGACAGGGGGAGAGCGGGGCTACACCTTC
clone_size: NA
j_call: TRBJ1-2
v_call: TRBV27
d_call: TRBD1